A single sample is the source of the 21 T cell receptor beta chains below, sequenced in a study of cytomegalovirus exposure and HLA in healthy donors (dated by TCRdb to between 2016 and 2019). Preparation of the library involved the immunoSEQ multiplex PCR assay. The multiplex PCR relied on a mix of 60 forward primers for TCR Vbeta segments and 13 reverse primers for TCR Jbeta segments. TCRdb holds this immuneACCESS table with in-frame rearrangements only. Some clones are missing; in checked studies, unresolved V genes explain under half, and the rest has no known cause. In this sample the table shows 170,000 or so clones, 70% to 85% of which occur a single time. The top ten clonotypes cover approximately 1.6% of the sample. Material: PBMCs. The source of these receptors is a woman aged 30 to 39 in good health and CMV-seronegative.

The V call is TRBV9, the J call TRBJ1-2; TRBD1 matches 8 bases. The CDR3 is made up of 13 amino acids. Germline assignment: CDR1 SGDLS and CDR2 YYNGEE. Losses at the gene ends were 4 bases for V and 6 bases for J; bases not matched to a gene: 5. CDR3: CASSPWDRHGYTF. CDR3 coding DNA: TGTGCCAGCAGCCCCTGGGACAGGCATGGCTACACCTTC.

This chain joins TRBV5-4 and TRBJ2-7; D is unresolved. Between the trimmed V and J ends, which lost 4 bases and 2 bases, there was a span of 4 bases. This CDR3 comprises 11 residues. Germline values: CDR1 SGHNT, CDR2 YYREEE (reference sequence). The CDR3 DNA reads TGTGCCAGCAGCGCAGCCTACGAGCAGTACTTC. It translates to CASSAAYEQYF.

CDR3 bases: TGTGCCAGCAGGGTGAGGCTAGCGGGGGGGGCCTCCTACGAGCAGTACTTC. It is translated as CASRVRLAGGASYEQYF. The rearrangement uses TRBV2 and TRBJ2-7, with TRBD2 identical over 12 bases. Germline-derived CDR1 and CDR2 are SNHLY and FYNNEI. The CDR3 sequence is 17 residues long. After removal of 6 bases from V and 0 bases from J, the junction contained 9 bases not matched to a gene.

This chain uses TRBV11-2 with TRBJ2-6; D is undetermined. The germline gives CDR1 SGHAT, CDR2 FQNNGV. V lost 3 bases to trimming and J lost 4 bases, with 4 bases between them. This CDR3 has 13 residues. DNA of the CDR3: TGTGCCAGCAGCTTTGGCGGGGCCAACGTCCTGACTTTC. Residues: CASSFGGANVLTF.

The rearrangement joins TRBV11-2 to TRBJ1-1, with 9 positions matching TRBD1. The germline gives CDR1 SGHAT, CDR2 FQNNGV. The J segment lost 0 bases and the V segment lost 5 bases, leaving 4 bases of the junction unmatched. The CDR3 loop spans 15 amino acids. CDR3 sequence (DNA): TGTGCCAGCAGCCCCGGACAGGGGATGAACACTGAAGCTTTCTTT. As protein: CASSPGQGMNTEAFF.

The chain recombines TRBV5-1 with TRBJ2-7; 10 nucleotides match TRBD1. The CDR3 is 16 amino acids. V trimming: 0 bases; J trimming: 7 bases; junction bases outside the gene matches: 10. Per germline, CDR1 SGHRS and CDR2 YFSETQ. The CDR3 protein is CASSLELGTGVLEQYF. The CDR3 region has the DNA TGCGCCAGCAGCTTGGAATTAGGGACAGGGGTCCTGGAGCAGTACTTC.

In this sample, this clone turned up a few times. The V and J genes are TRBV4-2 and TRBJ1-2; 11 bases map to TRBD1. This CDR3 is built from 17 residues. Germline V gene sequence: CDR1 LGHNA, CDR2 YNFKEQ. Trimming at V came to 2 bases and at J to 2 bases, leaving 7 bases not matched to a gene. The CDR3 DNA reads as TGTGCCAGCAGCCAAACCGGGACAGGGGGTCCCAACTATGGCTACACCTTC. Its translation is CASSQTGTGGPNYGYTF.

The CDR3 loop reads CASSSLTGVVYNEQFF. CDR3 nucleotides: TGTGCCAGCAGCTCACTCACAGGGGTCGTTTACAATGAGCAGTTCTTC. The chain links TRBV7-6 to TRBJ2-1; 7 nucleotides line up with TRBD1. V shed 4 bases, J shed 4 bases, and the junction held 10 bases outside the gene matches. Germline loops: CDR1 SGHVS, CDR2 FNYEAQ. The CDR3 has 16 residues.

The chain links TRBV2 to TRBJ2-5, with D perhaps matching TRBD1 (5 bases). This CDR3 is 19 amino acids long. Trimming pared 6 bases from V and 5 bases from J, leaving 31 bases between. Per the germline V gene, CDR1 is SNHLY and CDR2 is FYNNEI. CDR3 sequence (DNA): TGTGCCAGCAGCGTATTATTATCAGACAGTGCAGGGCAGGAGGAGACCCAGTACTTC. Translation gives CASSVLLSDSAGQEETQYF.

This chain joins TRBV5-1 and TRBJ2-1; D perhaps matches TRBD1 (6 bases). V lost 1 base and J 4 bases, leaving 18 bases between the germline ends. Germline V gives CDR1 SGHRS, CDR2 YFSETQ. The CDR3 runs to 17 residues. Here the CDR3 reads CASSLTDSYSFYNEQFF. CDR3 DNA sequence: TGCGCCAGCAGCTTGACGGACAGCTACTCCTTTTACAATGAGCAGTTCTTC.

The V gene is TRBV30, the J gene TRBJ1-1; possible D gene TRBD1, 6 bases. The CDR3 contains 10 residues. Germline values: CDR1 GTSNPN, CDR2 SVGIG (reference sequence). Written as DNA, the CDR3 is TGTGTCCAGAGGGGGACTGAAGCTTTCTTT. Translated: CVQRGTEAFF.

For the CDR3, the DNA is TGTGCCAGCAGCTTTACAGGGGGGAACTATGGCTACACCTTC. Translation gives CASSFTGGNYGYTF. The chain combines TRBV7-2 with TRBJ1-2; 8 bases line up with TRBD1. V lost 3 bases to trimming and J lost 2 bases; unmatched junction nucleotides: 2. Germline loops: CDR1 SGHTA, CDR2 FQGNSA. This CDR3 has 14 residues.

The genes are TRBV29-1 and TRBJ2-1; TRBD2 agrees at 7 bases. V shed 2 bases and J 7 bases; nucleotides not matched to a gene: 17. From germline, CDR1 is SQVTM and CDR2 ANQGSEA. The CDR3 runs 17 residues. This CDR3 reads CSVELYGMAGEENEQFF. The CDR3, as DNA: TGCAGCGTTGAATTGTACGGGATGGCGGGAGAGGAAAATGAGCAGTTCTTC.

The V and J genes are TRBV19 and TRBJ2-1; 10 bases line up with TRBD2. The CDR3 is 19 amino acids. CDR1 LNHDA and CDR2 SQIVND come from the germline V gene (reference sequence). The trim removed 4 bases at V and 3 bases at J, leaving 15 bases unmatched. The CDR3: CASSTGLADYLPHYNEQFF. The CDR3, as DNA: TGTGCCAGTAGTACAGGACTAGCGGATTACCTACCTCACTACAATGAGCAGTTCTTC.

The rearrangement uses TRBV12-5 and TRBJ1-1; 10 bases fit TRBD1. After removal of 4 bases from V and 3 bases from J, the junction contained 14 bases not matched to a gene. This CDR3 region has 18 residues. The germline V gene has CDR1 LGHNT and CDR2 FRNRAP. The CDR3 reads CASGSGPGTGVLDTEAFF. DNA of the CDR3: TGTGCTAGTGGTTCCGGACCCGGGACAGGGGTGTTGGACACTGAAGCTTTCTTT. Filled out from reference TRBV12-5 and TRBJ1-1, the complete variable domain reads DARVTQTPRHKVTEMGQEVTMRCQPILGHNTVFWYRQTMMQGLELLAYFRNRAPLDDSGMPKDRFSAEMPDATLATLKIQPSEPRDSAVYFCASGSGPGTGVLDTEAFFGQGTRLTVV.

The chain links TRBV2 to TRBJ1-1; 8 positions agree with TRBD1. The junction had 4 bases not matched to a gene; V was cut back by 5 bases and J by 5 bases. In germline, CDR1 is SNHLY, CDR2 FYNNEI. CDR3 length: 13 residues. The CDR3 DNA is TGTGCCAGCAGTAACAGGGGGAGTACTGAAGCTTTCTTT. It encodes CASSNRGSTEAFF. Together with reference TRBV2 and TRBJ1-1, the CDR3 gives the full variable domain: EPEVTQTPSHQVTQMGQEVILRCVPISNHLYFYWYRQILGQKVEFLVSFYNNEISEKSEIFDDQFSVERPDGSNFTLKIRSTKLEDSAMYFCASSNRGSTEAFFGQGTRLTVV.

Only one count was recorded for this clone. The chain couples TRBV27 to TRBJ1-1, with D possibly matching TRBD1 (5 bases). CDR1 and CDR2 (germline): MNHEY, SMNVEV (reference sequence). Trimming removed 6 bases at V and 11 bases at J, with 16 bases between. The CDR3 runs to 12 residues. CDR3 bases: TGTGCCAGCAGGGACACCCCATTTCGGGCTTTCTTT. The encoded protein is CASRDTPFRAFF.

The chain carries TRBV19 and TRBJ1-1, with D unresolved. CDR3 length: 13 residues. The germline gives CDR1 LNHDA, CDR2 SQIVND (reference sequence). V was cut by 5 bases and J by 1 base, with 8 bases left in between. CDR3 sequence reads: CASSPRQNTEAFF. In DNA form, the CDR3 reads TGTGCCAGTAGTCCTCGACAGAACACTGAAGCTTTCTTT. Full variable domain (missing parts from reference TRBV19 and TRBJ1-1): DGGITQSPKYLFRKEGQNVTLSCEQNLNHDAMYWYRQDPGQGLRLIYYSQIVNDFQKGDIAEGYSVSREKKESFPLTVTSAQKNPTAFYLCASSPRQNTEAFFGQGTRLTVV.

The genes are TRBV30 and TRBJ2-1; 8 nucleotides agree with TRBD2. CDR3 length: 15 amino acids. The germline CDR1 and CDR2 sequences are GTSNPN and SVGIG (reference sequence). V was pared by 2 bases and J by 1 base, with 4 bases of the junction left unmatched. The CDR3 spells CAWSSGGGSYNEQFF. Written as DNA, the CDR3 is TGTGCCTGGAGTAGTGGCGGGGGGTCCTACAATGAGCAGTTCTTC.

The chain employs TRBV29-1 and TRBJ1-2; D uncertain. This CDR3 has 13 amino acids. From germline, CDR1 is SQVTM and CDR2 ANQGSEA. The V end lost 1 base, the J end lost 7 bases, and 13 bases lay between the germline ends. Written as DNA, the CDR3 is TGCAGCGTTGAAGGATTCACGGGAGGTGGCTACACCTTC. Amino acids: CSVEGFTGGGYTF.

This chain joins TRBV6-1 and TRBJ2-7; TRBD1 is a possible D gene (6 bases). CDR3 size: 13 residues. Trimming removed 7 bases from V and 4 bases from J, with 14 bases in between. The germline V gene encodes CDR1 MNHNS and CDR2 SASEGT. CDR3 loop: CASTNLQGYEQYF. In nucleotides, the CDR3 is TGTGCCAGCACCAATTTACAGGGTTACGAGCAGTACTTC.